One and the same sample provided the 27 T cell receptor beta chains below, sequenced in a study of blood T cell repertoires in COVID-19. Assay used: immunoSEQ multiplex PCR; TCRdb lists only in-frame clones, some missing. The sample comprises about 230,000 clones, 75% to 85% of which are singletons, and around 1.5% rests with the top ten. The specimen was peripheral blood. These receptor sequences come from a woman aged 40 to 50 who had recovered from COVID-19.

The rearrangement links TRBV6-2 or TRBV6-3 to TRBJ2-7, with D possibly being TRBD1 (5 bases). V was pared by 2 bases and J by 5 bases, with 10 bases between. Germline V gives CDR1 MNHEY, CDR2 SVGEGT. The CDR3 loop spans 13 amino acids. The CDR3 here is CASSYRTSDEQYF. In DNA, the CDR3 is TGTGCCAGCAGTTACCGGACATCCGACGAGCAGTACTTC.

This clone was detected only once. This sequence joins TRBV6-5 and TRBJ2-2; 8 nucleotides match TRBD1. V was clipped by 5 bases and J by 5 bases; unmatched bases: 1. Germline loops: CDR1 MNHEY, CDR2 SVGAGI. This CDR3 contains 13 residues. CDR3 DNA sequence: TGTGCCAGCAGTAGGGACAGGACCGGGGAGCTGTTTTTT. It yields the protein CASSRDRTGELFF.

The J gene is TRBJ1-4, the V gene TRBV15; 8 bases are shared with TRBD1. CDR3 length: 16 residues. With 1 base clipped from V and 3 bases from J, the junction kept 4 bases outside the gene matches. Germline CDR1 is LNHNV and CDR2 is YYDKDF (reference sequence). The CDR3 loop reads CATSRGGDRPNEKLFF. The CDR3 nucleotides read TGTGCCACCAGCAGAGGTGGGGACAGGCCTAATGAAAAACTGTTTTTT.

V is TRBV10-3 and J is TRBJ1-1, with 9 nucleotides matching TRBD1. Germline V CDR1 and CDR2: ENHRY, SYGVKD. V dropped 7 bases and J dropped 0; count of bases not matched to a gene: 9. The CDR3 consists of 16 residues. CDR3 protein: CAITEQGQGLNTEAFF. CDR3 sequence (DNA): TGTGCCATCACCGAACAAGGACAGGGGCTGAACACTGAAGCTTTCTTT.

V is TRBV12-3 or TRBV12-4 and J is TRBJ1-5, with D perhaps matching TRBD1 (6 bases). This CDR3 region has 13 residues. Trimming shortened V by 6 bases and J by 7 bases, and 13 bases separated the two germline ends. The CDR3, as DNA: TGTGCCAGCAGACAGGGTCAGGGCCAGCCCCAGCATTTT. It is translated as CASRQGQGQPQHF.

This clone has a single count. Other DNA sequences in the same sample also yield this CDR3. This chain uses TRBV15 with TRBJ2-5; D not certain. V dropped 0 bases and J dropped 2 bases, with 7 bases sitting between them. The germline CDR1 and CDR2 sequences are LNHNV and YYDKDF (reference sequence). The CDR3 is 14 amino acids. This CDR3 is CATSRDRVQETQYF. CDR3 DNA: TGTGCCACCAGCAGAGATAGAGTGCAAGAGACCCAGTACTTC.

The gene calls are TRBV7-2 and TRBJ2-7, with 12 bases that match TRBD2. With V trimmed by 6 bases and J by 6 bases, 3 bases remained unmatched. This CDR3 contains 13 residues. Germline V lookup: CDR1 SGHTA, CDR2 FQGNSA. The CDR3, as DNA: TGTGCCAGCAGGACTAGCGGGGGTTTCGAGCAGTACTTC. The encoded protein is CASRTSGGFEQYF.

This chain joins TRBV24-1 and TRBJ1-6; D not resolved. Germline V gene data show CDR1 as KGHDR and CDR2 as SFDVKD. The CDR3 is 14 amino acids. Trimming removed 9 bases from V and 0 bases from J, with 8 bases in between. The CDR3 region has the DNA TGTGCCACCCAAGGGAGCTCCTATAATTCACCCCTCCACTTT. Amino acid sequence: CATQGSSYNSPLHF.

V is TRBV18 and J is TRBJ1-5, with 8 bases fitting TRBD1. J lost 0 bases, V lost 3 bases, and 10 bases had no gene match. CDR1 KGHSH and CDR2 LQKENI come from the germline V gene. The CDR3 extends over 18 amino acids. The CDR3 loop is CASSPATGATYSNQPQHF. The CDR3 DNA follows: TGTGCCAGCTCACCGGCGACAGGGGCTACCTATAGCAATCAGCCCCAGCATTTT.

The chain employs TRBV7-8 and TRBJ2-3, with 9 bases that match TRBD2. The germline V gene encodes CDR1 SGHVS and CDR2 FQNEAQ. V lost 2 bases and J lost 5; bases outside the gene matches: 8. The CDR3 consists of 16 residues. CDR3 sequence (DNA): TGTGCCAGCAGCTTACTTCTGCGGGGGGGCGTAGATACGCAGTATTTT. It yields the protein CASSLLLRGGVDTQYF.

Points on this clone: At one end, the junction sequence differs from germline, possibly due to a read error. The chain joins TRBV7-7 to TRBJ2-3; D is ambiguous. The germline V gene has CDR1 SSHAT and CDR2 FNYEAQ (reference sequence). This CDR3 has 13 residues. CDR3: CASSLGHTDTQYF. The DNA of the CDR3 is TGTGCTAGCAGCTTAGGGCACACAGATACGCAGTATTTT.

CDR3 DNA: TGTGCCAGCAGCGGGGGACAGGGGGCTCACACTGAAGCTTTCTTT. Amino acid sequence: CASSGGQGAHTEAFF. The V gene is TRBV11-3, the J gene TRBJ1-1; 12 bases align to TRBD1. V lost 5 bases and J lost 3; bases outside the gene matches: 4. In germline, CDR1 is SGHNT, CDR2 YENEEA. The CDR3 loop spans 15 amino acids.

The chain couples TRBV29-1 to TRBJ2-3; 8 bases align to TRBD2. The V gene's germline CDR1 is SQVTM and CDR2 ANQGSEA. The CDR3 loop spans 14 amino acids. The trim removed 5 bases at V and 3 bases at J, leaving 7 bases unmatched. In DNA, the CDR3 is TGCAGCGTTACAAGTGGGACTAGAACAGATACGCAGTATTTT. Protein: CSVTSGTRTDTQYF.

This sequence joins TRBV6-5 and TRBJ2-7, with D perhaps matching TRBD2 (6 bases). The V end lost 7 bases, the J end lost 2 bases, and 9 bases lay between the germline ends. This CDR3 comprises 12 residues. Germline V gene data show CDR1 as MNHEY and CDR2 as SVGAGI. The CDR3 region is CASKRTTYEQYF. The CDR3, as DNA: TGTGCCAGCAAAAGGACTACCTACGAGCAGTACTTC.

This chain joins TRBV7-2 and TRBJ1-5; 10 nucleotides agree with TRBD1. This CDR3 has 15 amino acids. J gave up 7 bases and V 5 bases, and 8 bases lay outside the gene matches. CDR1 is SGHTA and CDR2 is FQGNSA in the germline V gene. CDR3 residues: CASSPGTGDVQPQHF. CDR3 bases: TGTGCCAGCAGCCCCGGGACAGGGGACGTCCAGCCCCAGCATTTT.

The chain has TRBV9 and TRBJ2-1; 10 bases align to TRBD1. Germline-derived CDR1 and CDR2 are SGDLS and YYNGEE. V was clipped by 0 bases and J by 0 bases; unmatched bases: 12. The CDR3 spans 20 residues. The CDR3 protein is CASSVATGTGEFSSYNEQFF. The CDR3 DNA reads TGTGCCAGCAGCGTAGCTACCGGGACAGGGGAATTCAGCTCCTACAATGAGCAGTTCTTC. Combining the CDR3 with reference TRBV9 and TRBJ2-1 gives the whole variable domain DSGVTQTPKHLITATGQRVTLRCSPRSGDLSVYWYQQSLDQGLQFLIQYYNGEERAKGNILERFSAQQFPDLHSELNLSSLELGDSALYFCASSVATGTGEFSSYNEQFFGPGTRLTVL.

This chain links TRBV18 with TRBJ2-5, with D possibly TRBD1 on 5 matching bases. The CDR3 length is 17 residues. The ends were cut back, 0 bases at V and 3 bases at J, with 17 bases in the middle. Germline values: CDR1 KGHSH, CDR2 LQKENI. Here the CDR3 reads CASSPPPRNPREETQYF. In DNA form, the CDR3 reads TGTGCCAGCTCACCACCCCCCCGGAACCCCAGGGAAGAGACCCAGTACTTC.

This clone was detected once. The chain couples TRBV11-2 to TRBJ2-5, with D perhaps matching TRBD2 (5 bases). V dropped 6 bases and J dropped 3 bases, with 11 bases sitting between them. There are 13 residues in the CDR3. Germline loops: CDR1 SGHAT, CDR2 FQNNGV. CDR3 sequence reads: CASRTLAEETQYF. CDR3 bases: TGTGCCAGCAGGACCCTAGCTGAAGAGACCCAGTACTTC.

The gene calls are TRBV25-1 and TRBJ1-1, with D perhaps matching TRBD1 (6 bases). V was cut by 2 bases and J by 1 base, with 8 bases left in between. There are 14 residues in the CDR3. Germline lookup yields CDR1 MGHDK and CDR2 SYGVNS. In nucleotides, the CDR3 is TGTGCCAGCAGTGAAGGACAGCCGAACACTGAAGCTTTCTTT. This translates into CASSEGQPNTEAFF.

This sequence joins TRBV7-2 and TRBJ1-4; 11 bases align to TRBD1. Per germline, CDR1 SGHTA and CDR2 FQGNSA. V was pared by 2 bases and J by 8 bases, with 4 bases of the junction left unmatched. This CDR3 has 15 residues. CDR3 coding DNA: TGTGCCAGCAGCTTAAGGGGACAGGGGGACGAAAAACTGTTTTTT. This codes for CASSLRGQGDEKLFF.

The CDR3 DNA follows: TGTGCCAGCAGCCCAGTTTACAGGAGTAACTATGGCTACACCTTC. This sequence encodes CASSPVYRSNYGYTF. The chain combines TRBV7-9 with TRBJ1-2; perhaps TRBD1 as D (5 bases). V lost 5 bases to trimming and J lost 1 base, with 14 bases between them. The CDR3 is 15 residues long. The V gene's germline CDR1 is SEHNR and CDR2 FQNEAQ (reference sequence).

The chain joins TRBV6-6 to TRBJ2-3, with D possibly TRBD1 on 6 matching bases. There are 14 residues in the CDR3. The V end lost 4 bases, the J end lost 1 base, and 9 bases lay between the germline ends. Per germline, CDR1 MNHNY and CDR2 SVGAGI (reference sequence). CDR3 DNA: TGTGCCAGCAGTTCAAACAGGGGCACAGATACGCAGTATTTT. Its translation: CASSSNRGTDTQYF.

On this clone: Given a much more abundant clone one base away, this may be a read error. V gene TRBV19 combines with J gene TRBJ1-6; D call uncertain. The length of the CDR3 is 16 residues. Germline V CDR1 and CDR2: LNHDA, SQIVND (reference sequence). CDR3 coding DNA: TGTGCCAGTAGTGTCCAGGATAATCCGGATAATTCATCCCTCCACTTT. This encodes CASSVQDNPDNSSLHF. The variable domain in full, with the rest retrieved from reference TRBV19 and TRBJ1-6, is DGGITQSPKYLFRKEGQNVTLSCEQNLNHDAMYWYRQDPGQGLRLIYYSQIVNDFQKGDIAEGYSVSREKKESFPLTVTSAQKNPTAFYLCASSVQDNPDNSSLHFGNGTRLTVT.

This chain uses TRBV6-2 or TRBV6-3 with TRBJ1-5; 9 positions match TRBD1. This CDR3 region has 15 residues. The V gene end was trimmed by 4 bases and the J gene end by 4 bases; junction bases not matched to a gene: 5. Germline V gene sequence: CDR1 MNHEY, CDR2 SVGEGT. CDR3: CASSSTGGRNQPQHF. The CDR3 DNA sequence: TGTGCCAGCAGTTCCACAGGGGGCAGAAATCAGCCCCAGCATTTT.

CDR3 protein: CASSPPGHFGNTIYF. Here the CDR3 DNA reads TGCGCCAGCAGCCCCCCGGGTCATTTCGGAAACACCATATATTTT. The rearrangement joins TRBV5-1 to TRBJ1-3; D remains unclear. The length of the CDR3 is 15 residues. Germline assignment: CDR1 SGHRS and CDR2 YFSETQ. V dropped 4 bases and J dropped 4 bases, with 15 bases sitting between them. Full variable domain (remainder filled in from reference TRBV5-1 and TRBJ1-3): KAGVTQTPRYLIKTRGQQVTLSCSPISGHRSVSWYQQTPGQGLQFLFEYFSETQRNKGNFPGRFSGRQFSNSRSEMNVSTLELGDSALYLCASSPPGHFGNTIYFGEGSWLTVV.

The CDR3 bases are TGTGCCAGCAGTTCCGCAGGGGGCGCAAGCTCACCCCTCCACTTT. This sequence encodes CASSSAGGASSPLHF. This sequence joins TRBV11-3 and TRBJ1-6; 8 nucleotides align to TRBD1. Trimming cost V 6 bases and J 10 bases; bases outside gene matches: 11. The CDR3 length is 15 residues. Per the germline V gene, CDR1 is SGHNT and CDR2 is YENEEA.

The chain has TRBV6-5 and TRBJ1-4, with a tentative D call TRBD1 (5 bases). V was trimmed by 6 bases and J by 6 bases, leaving 11 bases between them. Germline V gene sequence: CDR1 MNHEY, CDR2 SVGAGI. The CDR3 runs to 13 residues. The CDR3: CASRRAGDEKLFF. For the CDR3, the DNA is TGTGCCAGCAGGAGAGCGGGGGATGAAAAACTGTTTTTT.